The present T cell receptor (beta chain) was sequenced within a study of response to subunit inactivated influenza vaccine. Via MiXCR, TCRdb re-called the RT-PCR reads, giving one row per CDR3 protein. Here the sample spans about 650,000 distinct CDR3 sequences, 15% to 18% being singletons. From germline, CDR1 is SQVTM and CDR2 ANQGSEA. The CDR3 has 10 residues. The V end was cut by 1 base, the J end by 9 bases, with 6 bases between. With regard to this clonotype: Its antigen remains unknown.

Findings of the study overall: Seasonal influenza vaccination, on each occasion, was suggested by the authors to recruit few new T cells.

The source of this sequence is a man aged 45 to 65 who received an inactivated influenza vaccine. Material: PBMCs from blood, obtained 11 to 12 days after vaccination. The rearrangement links TRBV29-1 to TRBJ1-1; no clear D. The CDR3: CSVEGSKAFF. The CDR3 nucleotides read TGCAGCGTTGAAGGCAGTAAAGCTTTCTTT.